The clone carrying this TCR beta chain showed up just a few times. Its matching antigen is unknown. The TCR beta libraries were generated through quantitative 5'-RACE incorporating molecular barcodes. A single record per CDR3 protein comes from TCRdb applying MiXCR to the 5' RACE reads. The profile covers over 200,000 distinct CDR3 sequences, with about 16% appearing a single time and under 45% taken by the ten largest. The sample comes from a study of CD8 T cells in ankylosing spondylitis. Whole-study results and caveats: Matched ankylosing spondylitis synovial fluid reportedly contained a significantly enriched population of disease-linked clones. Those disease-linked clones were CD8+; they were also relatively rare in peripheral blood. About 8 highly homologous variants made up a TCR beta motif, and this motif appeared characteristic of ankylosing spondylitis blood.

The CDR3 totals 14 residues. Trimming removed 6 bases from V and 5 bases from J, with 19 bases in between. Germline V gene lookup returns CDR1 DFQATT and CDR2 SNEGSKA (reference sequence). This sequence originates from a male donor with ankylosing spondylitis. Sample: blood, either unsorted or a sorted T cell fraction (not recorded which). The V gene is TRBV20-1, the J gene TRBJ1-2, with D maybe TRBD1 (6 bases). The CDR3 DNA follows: TGCAGTGCCCCCCCGGGGGGGGCGCGGTATGGCTACACCTTC. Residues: CSAPPGGARYGYTF.